This T cell receptor (beta chain) is drawn from a study of post-analysis software for immune sequencing data. Study results and caveats: The study found significantly lower normalized Chao1 diversity in multiple sclerosis patients than in controls. Controls showed lower frequencies than patients for five TRBV segments, and TRBV5-6, TRBV5-1 and TRBV20-1 were among these.

The V gene lost 3 bases and the J gene lost 2 bases, with 8 bases spanning the gap. The CDR3 spans 14 residues. Germline values: CDR1 LGHDT, CDR2 YNNKEL (reference sequence). For this clonotype: The antigen remains undetermined.

The TCR beta cDNA libraries contained unique molecular identifiers. T cells numbering roughly 0.9 to 11 million gave rise to roughly 0.5 million cDNA molecules. One entry per CDR3 protein results from TCRdb running MiXCR on the PCR reads. The sample holds 430,000 or so distinct CDR3 sequences, more than 30% seen once. This TCR came from a girl between 2 and 10 years old with multiple sclerosis. The chain has TRBV3-1 and TRBJ2-1, with D perhaps TRBD2 (5 bases). Sequenced input: blood. CDR3 in DNA: TGTGCCAGCAGCCACGGGGTCACCTACAATGAGCAGTTCTTC. Translating it yields CASSHGVTYNEQFF.